The 24 T cell receptor beta chains below all came from one sample that was sequenced in a study of T cell responses to AZD1222 COVID-19 vaccine. Assay: immunoSEQ multiplex PCR; the TCRdb copy retains only in-frame clones and omits some. The sample includes 150,000 to 180,000 clones, about nine tenths of them seen just once. Sequenced material: peripheral blood, taken after recovery from COVID-19. These receptors were collected from an adult who had recovered from COVID-19.

This chain links TRBV7-2 with TRBJ2-1; the D gene could be TRBD1 or TRBD2 (5 bases each). Germline lookup yields CDR1 SGHTA and CDR2 FQGNSA. Trimming took off 1 base at V and 6 bases at J, with 13 bases between the two ends. CDR3 size: 15 residues. The CDR3 DNA is TGTGCCAGCAGCTTAGAGCCGAGGGGCGTCAATGAGCAGTTCTTC. Translated: CASSLEPRGVNEQFF.

The rearrangement joins TRBV4-1 to TRBJ1-1, with 11 bases fitting TRBD1. Looked up from germline, CDR1 is MGHRA and CDR2 is YSYEKL. Losses at the gene ends were 2 bases for V and 5 bases for J; bases not matched to a gene: 4. The CDR3 has 15 residues. Here the CDR3 reads CASSQRTGGWTEAFF. The CDR3 nucleotides are TGCGCCAGCAGCCAACGGACAGGGGGCTGGACTGAAGCTTTCTTT.

This clone is a singleton in its sample. The chain is built from TRBV29-1 and TRBJ2-7; TRBD1 agrees at 9 bases. Unmatched junction bases numbered 5, after V lost 4 bases and J lost 4 bases. The CDR3 is made up of 13 amino acids. Germline V CDR1 and CDR2: SQVTM, ANQGSEA. The CDR3 sequence is CSVAHGQGYEQYF. Written as DNA, the CDR3 is TGCAGCGTTGCCCACGGACAGGGGTACGAGCAGTACTTC.

V gene TRBV10-3 combines with J gene TRBJ1-2, with D hard to call. The V gene's germline CDR1 is ENHRY and CDR2 SYGVKD. Between the trimmed V and J ends, which lost 5 bases and 2 bases, there was a span of 12 bases. The CDR3 sequence is 14 residues long. CDR3 nucleotides: TGTGCCATCAGTCTCCAAGGCAGGAACTATGGCTACACCTTC. Translated: CAISLQGRNYGYTF.

This chain uses TRBV28 with TRBJ1-2, with D possibly matching TRBD1 (6 bases). Trimming removed 6 bases at V and 8 bases at J, with 16 bases between. The CDR3 has 13 residues. CDR1 MDHEN and CDR2 SYDVKM come from the germline V gene. For the CDR3, the DNA is TGTGCCAGCAGACAACCTAACAGGGAAGGCTACACCTTC. Protein: CASRQPNREGYTF.

The chain uses TRBV5-1 and TRBJ1-1; possibly TRBD1 for D (5 bases). The V end lost 7 bases, the J end lost 1 base, and 14 bases lay between the germline ends. This CDR3 has 14 amino acids. Germline loops: CDR1 SGHRS, CDR2 YFSETQ. CDR3 bases: TGCGCCAGCGGACCTGCACAGGCGAACACTGAAGCTTTCTTT. Protein: CASGPAQANTEAFF.

V is TRBV5-4 and J is TRBJ1-1, with D unclear. This CDR3 contains 13 residues. The V and J ends lost 0 bases and 0 bases respectively, with 3 bases between them. CDR1 and CDR2 from the germline V gene are SGHNT and YYREEE (reference sequence). The CDR3 DNA reads TGTGCCAGCAGCTTGGTTCTGAACACTGAAGCTTTCTTT. Translated: CASSLVLNTEAFF.

This clone has only one observation. This chain uses TRBV18 with TRBJ2-7; 12 bases are shared with TRBD1. Trimming cost V 3 bases and J 1 base; bases outside gene matches: 16. The CDR3 has 20 amino acids. Germline lookup yields CDR1 KGHSH and CDR2 LQKENI. CDR3 loop: CASSPVGGQGAGSPSYEQYF. The CDR3, as DNA: TGTGCCAGCTCACCCGTAGGGGGACAGGGGGCGGGTTCGCCTTCCTACGAGCAGTACTTC.

CDR3 loop: CATSRDPTTGDGNTIYF. DNA of the CDR3: TGTGCCACCAGCAGAGATCCCACGACAGGGGACGGAAACACCATATATTTT. The chain combines TRBV15 with TRBJ1-3, with TRBD1 identical over 8 bases. Germline V gene data show CDR1 as LNHNV and CDR2 as YYDKDF (reference sequence). V was pared by 0 bases and J by 4 bases, with 8 bases of the junction left unmatched. This CDR3 spans 17 amino acids.

This chain connects TRBV7-9 to TRBJ1-6, with 7 bases lining up with TRBD1. CDR1 and CDR2 from the germline V gene are SEHNR and FQNEAQ (reference sequence). The J segment lost 7 bases and the V segment lost 9 bases, leaving 6 bases of the junction unmatched. This CDR3 is 13 amino acids long. CDR3 coding DNA: TGTGCCAGTCTCGGACAGGAGAATTCACCCCTCCACTTT. Residues: CASLGQENSPLHF.

The chain links TRBV18 to TRBJ1-2; 7 bases are shared with TRBD1. Germline CDR1 and CDR2: KGHSH and LQKENI. The ends lost 0 bases at V and 1 base at J; junction bases unmatched: 11. This CDR3 contains 18 residues. The CDR3 reads CASSPPSSGGDLNYGYTF. In nucleotides, the CDR3 is TGTGCCAGCTCACCACCGAGCTCAGGGGGAGACCTTAACTATGGCTACACCTTC.

This clone has a single count. The gene calls are TRBV27 and TRBJ1-6; possible D gene TRBD1, 5 bases. The germline CDR1 and CDR2 sequences are MNHEY and SMNVEV (reference sequence). Trimming pared 5 bases from V and 9 bases from J, leaving 29 bases between. The CDR3 is 19 amino acids. The CDR3 DNA follows: TGTGCCAGCAGTCGCCGAATATTCCGGGACGGAGAGGAAGGTTCACCCCTCCACTTT. This sequence encodes CASSRRIFRDGEEGSPLHF.

J is TRBJ2-7 and V is TRBV28; either TRBD1 or TRBD2 may supply D (5 bases each). CDR3 length: 15 amino acids. Germline assignment: CDR1 MDHEN and CDR2 SYDVKM. V was shortened by 6 bases and J by 0 bases, with 15 bases between the two germline ends. In DNA form, the CDR3 reads TGTGCCAGCAGGTACGGGACCGCTAGCTCCTACGAGCAGTACTTC. This translates into CASRYGTASSYEQYF.

J is TRBJ1-2 and V is TRBV10-1; 7 bases match TRBD1. In germline, CDR1 is WNHNN, CDR2 SYGVQD (reference sequence). The ends lost 4 bases at V and 2 bases at J; junction bases unmatched: 4. This CDR3 has 14 residues. The CDR3 coding sequence is TGCGCCAGCAGTGGTTCGACAGGGAACTATGGCTACACCTTC. Protein product: CASSGSTGNYGYTF.

The J gene is TRBJ2-7, the V gene TRBV7-8; the match to TRBD2 covers 12 bases. With 5 bases clipped from V and 3 bases from J, the junction kept 2 bases outside the gene matches. From germline, CDR1 is SGHVS and CDR2 FQNEAQ. This CDR3 is built from 14 residues. The CDR3 DNA reads TGTGCCAGCAGCGTGACTAGCGGGAGCTACGAGCAGTACTTC. Translating gives CASSVTSGSYEQYF. Based on the CDR3 plus reference TRBV7-8 and TRBJ2-7, the full variable domain is GAGVSQSPRYKVAKRGQDVALRCDPISGHVSLFWYQQALGQGPEFLTYFQNEAQLDKSGLPSDRFFAERPEGSVSTLKIQRTQQEDSAVYLCASSVTSGSYEQYFGPGTRLTVT.

The CDR3, as DNA: TGTGCCAGCAGCTTTGGACCGCTGGAAACGCAGTATTTT. Translating it yields CASSFGPLETQYF. J is TRBJ2-3 and V is TRBV7-3; D unresolved. This CDR3 is built from 13 residues. With 3 bases removed from V and 9 bases from J, the gap between germline ends came to 13 bases. CDR1 SGHTA and CDR2 FQGTGA come from the germline V gene.

This clone appeared a single time. For the CDR3, the DNA is TGTGCCAGCAGTTTATCGGGGGCACATCAGCCCCAGCATTTT. Its protein is CASSLSGAHQPQHF. This rearrangement joins TRBV28 to TRBJ1-5; weak D call: TRBD1 (6 bases). V shed 1 base and J shed 5 bases, with 9 bases lying between them. Germline V gene data show CDR1 as MDHEN and CDR2 as SYDVKM. This CDR3 spans 14 amino acids.

The chain carries TRBV15 and TRBJ1-1, with no clear D. Germline CDR1 LNHNV, CDR2 YYDKDF (reference sequence). Trimming took 0 bases from V and 9 from J, leaving 11 bases between them. The CDR3 covers 13 residues. CDR3 loop: CATSRERMFQAFF. CDR3 DNA sequence: TGTGCCACCAGCAGAGAAAGGATGTTCCAAGCTTTCTTT.

The CDR3 reads CASSLVSQGGNIQYF. In nucleotides, the CDR3 is TGCGCCAGCAGCTTGGTTTCTCAGGGGGGAAACATTCAGTACTTC. J is TRBJ2-4 and V is TRBV5-1, with a tentative D call TRBD1 (7 bases). The V end was cut by 0 bases, the J end by 6 bases, with 13 bases between. The CDR3 loop spans 15 amino acids. The germline V gene encodes CDR1 SGHRS and CDR2 YFSETQ.

The chain carries TRBV7-2 and TRBJ2-7; 7 bases agree with TRBD1. V was pared by 5 bases and J by 5 bases, with 12 bases of the junction left unmatched. The CDR3 runs to 15 residues. The germline V gene encodes CDR1 SGHTA and CDR2 FQGNSA. The CDR3 DNA follows: TGTGCCAGCAGCCCCGACAGGGTACCGGCGGACGAGCAGTACTTC. It yields the protein CASSPDRVPADEQYF.

This chain connects TRBV7-3 to TRBJ1-1; tentatively, D is TRBD1 (5 bases). Trimming removed 5 bases from V and 4 bases from J, with 14 bases in between. Germline V gives CDR1 SGHTA, CDR2 FQGTGA. There are 14 residues in the CDR3. CDR3 in DNA: TGTGCCAGCAGCGATTCGGGACGGGCCACTGAAGCTTTCTTT. As protein: CASSDSGRATEAFF.

The CDR3 DNA follows: TGTGCCAGCAGTCGAAAGTGGCTCCCCGCGGGCAATGAGCAGTTCTTC. The encoded protein is CASSRKWLPAGNEQFF. The J gene is TRBJ2-1, the V gene TRBV6-6; a possible D gene is TRBD2 (5 bases). V was pared by 5 bases and J by 6 bases, with 20 bases between. The CDR3 spans 16 residues. Germline CDR1 reads MNHNY; CDR2 reads SVGAGI (reference sequence).

The chain links TRBV7-9 to TRBJ2-7; D gene uncertain. The V end lost 6 bases, the J end lost 2 bases, and 14 bases lay between the germline ends. The germline V gene has CDR1 SEHNR and CDR2 FQNEAQ (reference sequence). The CDR3 has 14 residues. This chain's CDR3 is CASSQSETTYEQYF. The CDR3 DNA is TGTGCCAGCAGTCAATCCGAAACCACCTACGAGCAGTACTTC.

The genes are TRBV6-2 or TRBV6-3 and TRBJ2-3, with 12 nucleotides matching TRBD2. Losses at the gene ends were 5 bases for V and 7 bases for J; bases not matched to a gene: 4. Germline V gene sequence: CDR1 MNHEY, CDR2 SVGEGT. The CDR3 sequence is 14 residues long. CDR3 sequence: CASSPGLAGYTQYF. The DNA for the CDR3 is TGTGCCAGCAGTCCGGGACTAGCGGGTTATACGCAGTATTTT.